This TCR beta chain was identified during a study of blood T cell repertoires in COVID-19 (dated by TCRdb to between 2020 and 2021). Turning to the overall study: Samples covering the acute and convalescent phases of COVID-19 were provided by collaborators in the United States, Italy and Spain. The material from the prospective study consisted of cDNA or gDNA derived from T cells, B-cell-depleted T cells, or PBMCs. Samples were obtained from the ongoing ImmuneRACE study (first 160 participants) and from 1,254 subjects provided by 6 global collaborators. Where available, HLA class I and class II types were taken from metadata supplied by the sample provider and were not determined by assay-based typing. Nearly every sample came with metadata listing a de-identified subject ID, COVID-19 status, age in years and sex. Deeply sampled blood TCRbeta repertoires from subjects exposed to, actively infected with, or recovered from COVID-19 were included in the dataset. The repertoires were made available in a free public database intended to serve as a resource for research on the immune response to SARS-CoV-2.

This clone has a handful of counts. The antigen this receptor binds is unknown. The record has no base qualities; no much larger clone is one base away. CDR1 and CDR2, per the germline V gene, are SGHTA and FQGTGA. Its CDR3 holds 14 amino acids, cysteine through phenylalanine. Just the 42-base CDR3 DNA is kept, in frame starting at base 1. The junction carries 8 bases between V and J, which are trimmed by 3 bases and 5 bases respectively. The collaborating institutions used their own protocols to collect whole blood in K2EDTA tubes. Collaborator samples were shipped for TCRbeta analysis as frozen whole blood, isolated PBMCs, or DNA extracted from either sample type. TCRbeta CDR3 regions were amplified from genomic DNA by means of the immunoSEQ Assay, a bias-controlled multiplex PCR. Regarding the original processing steps: The number of nucleated cells in each sample was estimated from the amplification of reference gene primers within the assay. To quantify the absolute abundance of each unique TCRbeta CDR3 rearrangement, sequence reads were collapsed and filtered. For each sample, productive Simpson clonality was calculated as the square root of Simpson's diversity index over productive rearrangements. The immuneACCESS repertoire file appears here via TCRdb, limited to in-frame rearrangements. These files lack a portion of the clones; in checked studies, under half of the deficit traces to unresolved V genes, and the cause of the others is not known. V and J calls and clone size are given by that table; D and trimming were obtained from the DNA. In this sample the table shows some 95,000 clones, 75% to 85% of which occur a single time. The ten largest clones add up to around 24% of the sample.

Overall results and qualifications from the work: How much clinical and demographic metadata was included differed by source and by participant, and the metadata was provided uncurated.

The sequence derives from a man in his 70s with acute or convalescent COVID-19. The chain is encoded by TRBV7-3 joined to TRBJ1-6, with a weak D call of TRBD1 (6 bases match). Material: peripheral blood. At the DNA level, the sequence is TGTGCCAGCAGCTTTGGGACAAATAATTCACCCCTCCACTTT. It is translated as CASSFGTNNSPLHF.